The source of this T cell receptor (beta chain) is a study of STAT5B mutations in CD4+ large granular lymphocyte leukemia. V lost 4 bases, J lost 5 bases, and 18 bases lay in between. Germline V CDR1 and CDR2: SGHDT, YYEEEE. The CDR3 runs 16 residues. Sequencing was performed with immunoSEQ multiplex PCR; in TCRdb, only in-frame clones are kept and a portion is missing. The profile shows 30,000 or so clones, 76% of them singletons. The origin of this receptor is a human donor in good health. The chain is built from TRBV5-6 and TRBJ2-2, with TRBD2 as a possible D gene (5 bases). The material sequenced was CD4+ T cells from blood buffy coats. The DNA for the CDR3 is TGTGCCAGCAGCCCCAGCACGGGGAGCAGGACCGGGGAGCTGTTTTTT. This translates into CASSPSTGSRTGELFF.